These T cell receptor beta chains were read from a single sample in a study of T cells in localized non-small cell lung cancer. Measured with immunoSEQ multiplex PCR; TCRdb has only the in-frame clones, and not every one. This sample has around 83,000 clones, with 60% to 85% found just once. Specimen: PBMCs, collected before any cancer treatment. The receptors were gathered from a man aged 40 to 70 with stage II squamous cell lung carcinoma. Each CDR3 is given with its conserved first and last residue. The D gene is left open where the match is weak. Clone size is stated in some rows and not others, as once, few, many or a class when expanded.

size	V	J	D	DNA	CDR3
-	TRBV2	TRBJ2-7	-	TGTGCCAGCAGCGTAAGGAACGAGCAGTACTTC	CASSVRNEQYF
-	TRBV7-9	TRBJ1-2	-	TGTGCCAGCAGCCCCCCCAACTATGGCTACACCTTC	CASSPPNYGYTF
-	TRBV7-8	TRBJ1-6	TRBD1	TGTGCCAGCAGCTTAGGGGACAGGGGGCTAGGATCACCCCTCCACTTT	CASSLGDRGLGSPLHF
-	TRBV28	TRBJ1-3	-	TGTGCCAGCAGTTTCCTCGGGGGGTATGGAAACACCATATATTTT	CASSFLGGYGNTIYF
-	TRBV4-1	TRBJ1-1	TRBD1	TGCGCCAGCAGCCAACACAGGGGGGGATCTGAAGCTTTCTTT	CASSQHRGGSEAFF
-	TRBV7-9	TRBJ1-1	-	TGTGCCAGCAGCTCCAGACAGACTATGAACACTGAAGCTTTCTTT	CASSSRQTMNTEAFF
-	TRBV30	TRBJ2-1	TRBD2	TGTGCCTGGATGGCCCAATTAGCGGGGGTAAAGGTCTTC	CAWMAQLAGVKVF
-	TRBV25-1	TRBJ1-1	TRBD1	TGTGCCAGCAGTGACCCTGGACAGGGGAACACTGAAGCTTTCTTT	CASSDPGQGNTEAFF
-	TRBV4-3	TRBJ2-3	TRBD1	TGCGCCAGCAGCCAATACACCGGGACAGGGGCAGATACGCAGTATTTT	CASSQYTGTGADTQYF
few	TRBV9	TRBJ2-3	TRBD2	TGTGCCAGCAGCGTAGCGGGGCGGGGGGGAGATACGCAGTATTTT	CASSVAGRGGDTQYF
-	TRBV11-2	TRBJ2-7	-	TGTGCCAGCAGCTTACTGGGGACCCGGAGGGAGCAGTACTTC	CASSLLGTRREQYF
-	TRBV9	TRBJ2-1	-	TGTGCCAGCAGCGTAGTAGGAACAAACCCAACCAATGAGCAGTTCTTC	CASSVVGTNPTNEQFF
-	TRBV5-1	TRBJ2-1	TRBD1	TGCGCCAGCAGCGGGGGACAGGCGAGCTCCTACAATGAGCAGTTCTTC	CASSGGQASSYNEQFF
-	TRBV7-8	TRBJ2-7	-	TGTGCCAGCAGCTTAGGTCTCGAGGGTGTCTACGAGCAGTACTTC	CASSLGLEGVYEQYF
-	TRBV7-9	TRBJ2-1	-	TGTGCCAGCAGCTCGGACCCCGACAATGAGCAGTTCTTC	CASSSDPDNEQFF
-	TRBV5-8	TRBJ2-3	TRBD2	TGTGCCAGCAGCCTCTTAGCGGGAGGGGGAAGCACAGATACGCAGTATTTT	CASSLLAGGGSTDTQYF
-	TRBV18	TRBJ1-1	-	TGTGCCAGCTCACAGGGGTTGAACACTGAAGCTTTCTTT	CASSQGLNTEAFF
-	TRBV6-4	TRBJ2-7	TRBD1	TGTGCCAGCAGTGACTCGAGGAGAGGGGGCAGGGACGAGCAGTACTTC	CASSDSRRGGRDEQYF
-	TRBV4-3	TRBJ2-3	-	TGCGCCAGCAGCCAGGGGAACCCCGATACGCAGTATTTT	CASSQGNPDTQYF
-	TRBV4-3	TRBJ2-7	TRBD1	TGCGCCAGCAGCGTAGGAGGACAGGGAGCCTCCTACGAGCAGTACTTC	CASSVGGQGASYEQYF
-	TRBV6-1	TRBJ2-3	-	TGTGCCATTAGTTGGGGCACAGATACGCAGTATTTT	CAISWGTDTQYF
-	TRBV5-3	TRBJ2-5	-	TGTGCCAGCAGCTTGGTACTTCAAGAGACCCAGTACTTC	CASSLVLQETQYF
-	TRBV9	TRBJ2-2	-	TGTGCCAGCAGCGCCCGATCAATAGGCACCGGGGAGCTGTTTTTT	CASSARSIGTGELFF
once	TRBV7-2	TRBJ2-1	-	TGTGCCAGCAGCCGAGCTCAGAATGAGCAGTTCTTC	CASSRAQNEQFF
-	TRBV18	TRBJ1-1	-	TGTGCCAGCTCTCTCCAAGGAGCGAACACTGAAGCTTTCTTT	CASSLQGANTEAFF
-	TRBV28	TRBJ1-1	TRBD1	TGTGCCAGCAGTTTAAGGACAGGGGCCACTGAAGCTTTCTTT	CASSLRTGATEAFF
-	TRBV7-9	TRBJ1-5	-	TGTGCCAGCAGCCCGACGGCAAGCAATCAGCCCCAGCATTTT	CASSPTASNQPQHF
once	TRBV19	TRBJ2-2	-	TGTGCCAGTAGTAGGAAACGCACCGGGGAGCTGTTTTTT	CASSRKRTGELFF
-	TRBV7-9	TRBJ1-1	-	TGTGCCAGCAGCTTAGACCCTTCCGGGGATTTGAACACTGAAGCTTTCTTT	CASSLDPSGDLNTEAFF
-	TRBV18	TRBJ2-1	TRBD1	TGTGCCAGCTCAACGAGGACAGGGGAGGTCAATGAGCAGTTCTTC	CASSTRTGEVNEQFF
once	TRBV5-1	TRBJ2-7	TRBD1	TGCGCCAGCAGCTCCTCCGGGACAGGCGTGGACGAGCAGTACTTC	CASSSSGTGVDEQYF
-	TRBV28	TRBJ2-7	TRBD2	TGTGCCAGCAGTGGATCTAGCGGGAGGACCGATACCCCGAGCTCCTACGAGCAGTACTTC	CASSGSSGRTDTPSSYEQYF
-	TRBV2	TRBJ2-5	-	TGTGCCAGCATGTGGTGGGGGCAAGAGACCCAGTACTTC	CASMWWGQETQYF
few	TRBV15	TRBJ2-1	TRBD2	TGTGCCGCCAGTCCTCTGGCGGGAGGCTCTAATGAGCAGTTCTTC	CAASPLAGGSNEQFF
-	TRBV4-1	TRBJ2-7	-	TGCGCCAGCAGCCAAGATCGCGGCGAGCAGTACTTC	CASSQDRGEQYF
-	TRBV2	TRBJ1-1	-	TGTGCCAGCAGTGCGCGGGACCAAGGGACCACTGAAGCTTTCTTT	CASSARDQGTTEAFF
-	TRBV6-5	TRBJ2-1	-	TGTGCCAGCAGTTATTTCGGTGAGCAGTTCTTC	CASSYFGEQFF
-	TRBV7-6	TRBJ1-1	-	TGTGCCAGCAGCCCATCTCTCCGTGCTGAAGCTTTCTTT	CASSPSLRAEAFF
-	TRBV28	TRBJ2-1	-	TGTGCCAGCAGTTTTCGGGGTCTTGAGCAGTTCTTC	CASSFRGLEQFF
-	TRBV28	TRBJ2-1	TRBD2	TGTGCCAGCAGTTTGGCCGCTAGCGGGAGAGACTACAATGAGCAGTTCTTC	CASSLAASGRDYNEQFF
-	TRBV6-1	TRBJ2-7	-	TGTGCCAGCAAAGTGGGACCCAACATACTGGGCGAGCAGTACTTC	CASKVGPNILGEQYF